This T cell receptor beta chain was captured by sequencing in a study of OX40 agonist ivuxolimab in advanced cancers. Profiling relied on immunoSEQ multiplex PCR, and the TCRdb table lists in-frame clones only, not all of them. In the table there are roughly 100,000 clones, roughly 87% of which are singletons. The TCR originated in an adult with an advanced solid tumor such as melanoma, head and neck, liver or kidney cancer. The sequences come from CD4+ or CD8+ T cells sorted from blood, collected in a trial of the OX40 agonist ivuxolimab.

CDR3 protein: CASSPGQLLSGANVLTF. The CDR3 DNA follows: TGCGCCAGCAGCCCGGGACAGCTTCTCTCTGGGGCCAACGTCCTGACTTTC. This chain connects TRBV5-1 to TRBJ2-6; 7 nucleotides align to TRBD1. Per germline, CDR1 SGHRS and CDR2 YFSETQ. The J segment lost 0 bases and the V segment lost 4 bases, leaving 7 bases of the junction unmatched. CDR3 length: 17 amino acids.